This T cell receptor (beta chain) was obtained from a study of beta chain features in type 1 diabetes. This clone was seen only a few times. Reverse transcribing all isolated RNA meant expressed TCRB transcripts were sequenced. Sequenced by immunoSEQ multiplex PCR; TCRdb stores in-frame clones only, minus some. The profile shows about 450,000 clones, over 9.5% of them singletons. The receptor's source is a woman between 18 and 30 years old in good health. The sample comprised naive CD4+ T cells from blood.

CDR3 region: CASSPRDRSTDTQYF. CDR3 bases: TGCGCCAGCAGCCCCCGGGACAGGAGCACAGATACGCAGTATTTT. The V and J genes are TRBV4-1 and TRBJ2-3; TRBD1 matches at 8 bases. Germline-derived CDR1 and CDR2 are MGHRA and YSYEKL. V gave up 4 bases and J gave up 0 bases; unmatched junction bases: 3. The CDR3 loop spans 15 amino acids.